Each of the 30 T cell receptor beta chains below was sequenced from the same sample in a study of T cell changes during pregnancy in multiple sclerosis. Assay: immunoSEQ multiplex PCR; the TCRdb copy retains only in-frame clones and omits some. The sample consists of some 97,000 clones, around 90% of them appearing once. The sample here was peripheral blood, taken in the second trimester of pregnancy. These TCRs come from a female donor with multiple sclerosis, enrolled in a pregnancy study.

The chain carries TRBV9 and TRBJ2-7, with D possibly being TRBD2 (6 bases). V was clipped by 1 base and J by 6 bases, with 11 bases between them. The germline V gene encodes CDR1 SGDLS and CDR2 YYNGEE. The CDR3 spans 13 residues. DNA of the CDR3: TGTGCCAGCAGCGTAAGCGGGTGGGGCGAGCAGTACTTC. Its protein product is CASSVSGWGEQYF.

This CDR3 is CASSLDPGLAYEQYF. The CDR3 bases are TGTGCCAGCAGCTTAGATCCAGGACTAGCTTACGAGCAGTACTTC. This sequence joins TRBV11-2 and TRBJ2-7; TRBD2 aligns across 8 bases. CDR3 size: 15 residues. Germline V gene data show CDR1 as SGHAT and CDR2 as FQNNGV. V lost 0 bases, J lost 4 bases, and 5 bases stayed unmatched.

The genes are TRBV4-1 and TRBJ2-7, with 11 bases that match TRBD1. The CDR3 is 15 residues long. Looked up from germline, CDR1 is MGHRA and CDR2 is YSYEKL. Trimming at V came to 2 bases and at J to 6 bases, leaving 6 bases not matched to a gene. The CDR3 loop reads CASSQSGTGGFEQYF. CDR3 nucleotides: TGCGCCAGCAGCCAATCCGGGACAGGGGGTTTCGAGCAGTACTTC.

The chain has TRBV10-3 and TRBJ2-7, with TRBD1 matching 12 bases. The V and J ends lost 9 bases and 5 bases, in that order; junction bases with no gene match: 2. Germline-derived CDR1 and CDR2 are ENHRY and SYGVKD. This CDR3 has 12 residues. The CDR3 is CAMGQGADEQYF. The CDR3 bases are TGTGCCATGGGACAGGGGGCCGACGAGCAGTACTTC.

The chain uses TRBV28 and TRBJ1-4; tentatively, D is TRBD1 (6 bases). This CDR3 comprises 15 residues. V was trimmed by 3 bases and J by 3 bases, leaving 11 bases between them. Germline V gives CDR1 MDHEN, CDR2 SYDVKM. CDR3 nucleotide sequence: TGTGCCAGCAGTTTCCCCCAGGGGTCTAATGAAAAACTGTTTTTT. Its translation: CASSFPQGSNEKLFF.

This clone was observed once. J is TRBJ2-7 and V is TRBV19, with D perhaps TRBD1 (6 bases). The CDR3 sequence is 15 residues long. V dropped 6 bases and J dropped 1 base, with 16 bases sitting between them. Germline CDR1 LNHDA, CDR2 SQIVND (reference sequence). The CDR3 loop reads CASSPLPDSSYEQYF. The CDR3 DNA follows: TGTGCCAGTAGCCCCCTCCCGGACAGTTCCTACGAGCAGTACTTC.

The rearrangement uses TRBV6-5 and TRBJ2-7, with D possibly being TRBD1 (6 bases). Trimming removed 0 bases from V and 3 bases from J, with 12 bases in between. CDR1 and CDR2 (germline): MNHEY, SVGAGI. The CDR3 sequence is 15 residues long. The chain's CDR3 is CASSYSGTRIYEQYF. The CDR3 DNA reads TGTGCCAGCAGTTACTCCGGGACACGAATCTACGAGCAGTACTTC.

The V gene is TRBV10-3, the J gene TRBJ1-1; 12 bases are a match to TRBD1. The CDR3 has 15 amino acids. Trimming removed 10 bases from V and 0 bases from J; junction bases left unmatched: 6. Germline CDR1 and CDR2: ENHRY and SYGVKD. In nucleotides, the CDR3 is TGTGCCACTTCCGGGACAGGGGGCATGAACACTGAAGCTTTCTTT. It yields the protein CATSGTGGMNTEAFF.

V and J are TRBV2 and TRBJ2-1, with 7 bases identical to TRBD1. The CDR3 contains 14 residues. Germline V gives CDR1 SNHLY, CDR2 FYNNEI. After removal of 4 bases from V and 5 bases from J, the junction contained 5 bases not matched to a gene. The CDR3 spells CASSARGTDNEQFF. The CDR3, as DNA: TGTGCCAGCAGTGCAAGAGGGACAGACAATGAGCAGTTCTTC. Supplemented by reference TRBV2 and TRBJ2-1, the full variable domain reads EPEVTQTPSHQVTQMGQEVILRCVPISNHLYFYWYRQILGQKVEFLVSFYNNEISEKSEIFDDQFSVERPDGSNFTLKIRSTKLEDSAMYFCASSARGTDNEQFFGPGTRLTVL.

The chain is built from TRBV5-1 and TRBJ2-1; 12 bases are a match to TRBD2. The CDR3 runs 16 residues. Germline values: CDR1 SGHRS, CDR2 YFSETQ. Trimming at V came to 6 bases and at J to 0 bases, leaving 4 bases not matched to a gene. The CDR3 DNA reads TGCGCCAGCACCACTAGCGGGAGGAGCTCCTACAATGAGCAGTTCTTC. Protein sequence: CASTTSGRSSYNEQFF.

The V gene is TRBV6-5, the J gene TRBJ2-7, with D perhaps TRBD1 (6 bases). The V gene's germline CDR1 is MNHEY and CDR2 SVGAGI. The ends were cut back, 2 bases at V and 3 bases at J, with 14 bases in the middle. This CDR3 has 15 amino acids. CDR3 sequence (DNA): TGTGCCAGCAGTTACACCAAGGACAGCTACTACGAGCAGTACTTC. Translated: CASSYTKDSYYEQYF.

The gene calls are TRBV6-5 and TRBJ2-1; 9 nucleotides match TRBD2. J lost 8 bases, V lost 4 bases, and 9 bases had no gene match. CDR3 length: 15 amino acids. Per the germline V gene, CDR1 is MNHEY and CDR2 is SVGAGI. CDR3 sequence reads: CASSSVGLARDEQFF. DNA of the CDR3: TGTGCCAGCAGTTCCGTCGGACTAGCGCGAGATGAGCAGTTCTTC.

The chain is built from TRBV5-1 and TRBJ2-6; D uncertain. The germline CDR1 and CDR2 sequences are SGHRS and YFSETQ. The CDR3 loop spans 18 amino acids. Trimming cost V 3 bases and J 0 bases, with 16 bases left between them. This CDR3 is CASSSSSLAGSGANVLTF. The CDR3 DNA reads as TGCGCCAGCAGCTCCAGCAGCTTGGCAGGCTCTGGGGCCAACGTCCTGACTTTC.

The genes are TRBV2 and TRBJ1-2; 9 positions agree with TRBD1. Germline V lookup: CDR1 SNHLY, CDR2 FYNNEI. This CDR3 is built from 17 residues. V dropped 6 bases and J dropped 3; count of bases not matched to a gene: 14. The DNA of the CDR3 is TGTGCCAGCAGGCCCAACAGGGGGCGCGGGTTCTACTATGGCTACACCTTC. Protein product: CASRPNRGRGFYYGYTF.

This chain joins TRBV5-1 and TRBJ1-1; TRBD1 is a possible D gene (6 bases). Per the germline V gene, CDR1 is SGHRS and CDR2 is YFSETQ. Deletions cut 4 bases from V and 4 bases from J, with 11 bases between. The CDR3 extends over 13 amino acids. CDR3 residues: CASSEGVATEAFF. The DNA of the CDR3 is TGCGCCAGCAGCGAGGGGGTTGCCACTGAAGCTTTCTTT.

The chain is built from TRBV9 and TRBJ2-5, with 8 bases aligning to TRBD2. Germline CDR1 and CDR2: SGDLS and YYNGEE. V lost 4 bases and J lost 5; bases outside the gene matches: 19. The CDR3 has 18 residues. CDR3 loop: CASSPRGTSGRRWETQYF. The CDR3, as DNA: TGTGCCAGCAGCCCCAGGGGAACTAGCGGACGTCGATGGGAGACCCAGTACTTC.

The J gene is TRBJ1-3, the V gene TRBV2; D might be TRBD1 (5 bases). The CDR3 runs 13 residues. The germline V and J ends were trimmed by 6 bases and 4 bases, with 10 bases remaining between them. Germline V CDR1 and CDR2: SNHLY, FYNNEI. For the CDR3, the DNA is TGTGCCAGCAGGGCGACAGAAGGAAACACCATATATTTT. This translates into CASRATEGNTIYF.

The chain employs TRBV9 and TRBJ2-1; TRBD2 agrees at 7 bases. Per germline, CDR1 SGDLS and CDR2 YYNGEE. V gave up 0 bases and J gave up 4 bases; unmatched junction bases: 4. The length of the CDR3 is 15 residues. The CDR3 bases are TGTGCCAGCAGCGTAGACTGGGAGGGATACAATGAGCAGTTCTTC. This codes for CASSVDWEGYNEQFF.

The chain has TRBV2 and TRBJ1-2; D ambiguous. The CDR3 runs 16 residues. V gave up 4 bases and J gave up 0 bases, with 15 bases separating them. Germline CDR1 reads SNHLY; CDR2 reads FYNNEI. CDR3 in DNA: TGTGCCAGCAGTGGCAGAATCCTCCTTGCTAACTATGGCTACACCTTC. Its protein is CASSGRILLANYGYTF. Filled out from reference TRBV2 and TRBJ1-2, the complete variable domain reads EPEVTQTPSHQVTQMGQEVILRCVPISNHLYFYWYRQILGQKVEFLVSFYNNEISEKSEIFDDQFSVERPDGSNFTLKIRSTKLEDSAMYFCASSGRILLANYGYTFGSGTRLTVV.

The genes are TRBV5-1 and TRBJ1-2; tentatively, D is TRBD1 (6 bases). Between the trimmed V and J ends, which lost 5 bases and 0 bases, there was a span of 14 bases. Germline values: CDR1 SGHRS, CDR2 YFSETQ. The CDR3 length is 15 residues. The CDR3 is CASRGGAPANYGYTF. The CDR3 DNA is TGCGCCAGCAGGGGGGGGGCCCCAGCTAACTATGGCTACACCTTC. The full variable domain, its missing parts supplied by reference TRBV5-1 and TRBJ1-2, is KAGVTQTPRYLIKTRGQQVTLSCSPISGHRSVSWYQQTPGQGLQFLFEYFSETQRNKGNFPGRFSGRQFSNSRSEMNVSTLELGDSALYLCASRGGAPANYGYTFGSGTRLTVV.

The V gene is TRBV7-3, the J gene TRBJ2-5; possibly TRBD1 for D (5 bases). The V end was cut by 5 bases, the J end by 7 bases, with 8 bases between. CDR1 is SGHTA and CDR2 is FQGTGA in the germline V gene. The CDR3 spans 11 residues. The CDR3 reads CASSPRATQYF. In DNA, the CDR3 is TGTGCCAGCAGCCCCAGGGCGACCCAGTACTTC.

The chain employs TRBV4-2 and TRBJ1-2; no clear D gene. Trimming shortened V by 1 base and J by 0 bases, and 12 bases separated the two germline ends. The CDR3 is 16 residues long. Germline assignment: CDR1 LGHNA and CDR2 YNFKEQ. CDR3 DNA sequence: TGTGCCAGCAGCCAAGGCTGGGGAGAAGCTAACTATGGCTACACCTTC. Its translation: CASSQGWGEANYGYTF.

V and J are TRBV27 and TRBJ2-3, with 9 bases lining up with TRBD2. J lost 6 bases, V lost 8 bases, and 6 bases had no gene match. CDR1 and CDR2 from the germline V gene are MNHEY and SMNVEV (reference sequence). This CDR3 comprises 13 residues. This CDR3 reads CASGLARRDTQYF. The CDR3 coding sequence is TGTGCCAGCGGACTAGCGCGCCGGGATACGCAGTATTTT.

This clone was seen more than once but under ten times. The rearrangement links TRBV28 to TRBJ1-5; the D is unclear. Deletions cut 5 bases from V and 5 bases from J, with 16 bases between. The germline CDR1 and CDR2 sequences are MDHEN and SYDVKM. The CDR3 totals 15 residues. CDR3 bases: TGTGCCAGCAGTATCCTCGGAGTTGGCGATCAGCCCCAGCATTTT. Residues: CASSILGVGDQPQHF.

CDR3 sequence: CASSRSVYTEAFF. CDR3 coding DNA: TGTGCCAGCAGCCGATCAGTTTACACTGAAGCTTTCTTT. The V call is TRBV7-3, the J call TRBJ1-1, with no clear D. Looked up from germline, CDR1 is SGHTA and CDR2 is FQGTGA. The CDR3 extends over 13 amino acids. Deletions cut 5 bases from V and 3 bases from J, with 10 bases between. Filled out from reference TRBV7-3 and TRBJ1-1, the complete variable domain reads GAGVSQTPSNKVTEKGKYVELRCDPISGHTALYWYRQSLGQGPEFLIYFQGTGAADDSGLPNDRFFAVRPEGSVSTLKIQRTERGDSAVYLCASSRSVYTEAFFGQGTRLTVV.

The gene calls are TRBV6-1 and TRBJ2-7, with D perhaps TRBD1 (5 bases). The CDR3 loop spans 14 amino acids. CDR1 is MNHNS and CDR2 is SASEGT in the germline V gene. V was cut by 6 bases and J by 2 bases, with 14 bases left in between. CDR3 region: CASSITGPAYEQYF. As DNA, the CDR3 is TGTGCCAGCAGCATCACAGGTCCTGCCTACGAGCAGTACTTC.

J is TRBJ1-6 and V is TRBV7-9, with D uncertain. The germline V gene encodes CDR1 SEHNR and CDR2 FQNEAQ (reference sequence). V gave up 1 base and J gave up 8 bases, with 12 bases separating them. This CDR3 contains 15 residues. Here the CDR3 DNA reads TGTGCCAGCAGCTTAGGAGGCCTACCGGATTCACCCCTCCACTTT. Encoded protein: CASSLGGLPDSPLHF.

V and J are TRBV5-1 and TRBJ2-6; the match to TRBD1 covers 10 bases. V lost 0 bases, J lost 1 base, and 7 bases stayed unmatched. The CDR3 spans 19 residues. Per germline, CDR1 SGHRS and CDR2 YFSETQ. CDR3 region: CASSLASGTGVSGANVLTF. In DNA form, the CDR3 reads TGCGCCAGCAGCTTGGCTTCCGGGACAGGGGTGTCTGGGGCCAACGTCCTGACTTTC.

The chain joins TRBV5-4 to TRBJ2-7; D gene ambiguous. Germline lookup yields CDR1 SGHNT and CDR2 YYREEE (reference sequence). Trimming removed 1 base at V and 1 base at J, with 6 bases between. This CDR3 spans 13 amino acids. The CDR3 reads CASSLFLSYEQYF. The CDR3 nucleotides read TGTGCCAGCAGCTTGTTTCTTTCCTACGAGCAGTACTTC.

The chain carries TRBV5-1 and TRBJ2-5; TRBD2 matches at 10 bases. This CDR3 has 17 residues. Germline trimming cut 0 bases from V and 4 bases from J; bases unmatched to any gene: 9. Germline V gene sequence: CDR1 SGHRS, CDR2 YFSETQ. CDR3 sequence: CASSLAISSGSGETQYF. CDR3 in DNA: TGCGCCAGCAGCTTGGCCATATCTAGCGGGAGTGGAGAGACCCAGTACTTC.